This TCR beta chain is drawn from a study of cytotoxic CD8 clonotypes in ibrutinib-treated CLL. Overall study context: The group held 11 relapsed/refractory and roughly 15 treatment-naive patients, with some 17 IGHV unmutated. The taking of response samples occurred after a median about eleven months of treatment, with a range of 6 to 36.

Investigators sourced about 2 micrograms of genomic DNA from cryopreserved PBMCs for TCR beta libraries. The planned depth of sequencing spanned 1 in 200,000 to 1 in 1 million T cells. Only in-frame clones appear in the TCRdb table, and some are missing; sequencing was by immunoSEQ multiplex PCR. The sample shows tens of thousands of clones, approximately 87% of them seen only once. The J segment lost 1 base and the V segment lost 2 bases, leaving 6 bases of the junction unmatched. The CDR3 is 17 residues long. The material was PBMCs, obtained after 24 months of ibrutinib treatment. V gene TRBV5-3 combines with J gene TRBJ2-5; 12 bases are a match to TRBD2. TRBV5-3 is sorted into the ORF group, with uncertain function. The source is a human donor with chronic lymphocytic leukemia. In DNA, the CDR3 is TGTGCCAGAAGCTTTAAAACTAGCGGGAGGTTCCAAGAGACCCAGTACTTC. Amino acids: CARSFKTSGRFQETQYF.